This T cell receptor beta chain was recovered during a study of preoperative IRX-2 immunotherapy in early breast cancer. The treatment here: preoperative locoregional IRX-2 cytokine immunotherapy. Preoperative locoregional IRX-2 cytokine immunotherapy was tested in the phase Ib source study. The assay was immunoSEQ multiplex PCR, and TCRdb's table has in-frame clones only and misses some. The table records around 62,000 clones, roughly 95% of them present only once. Germline V gene lookup returns CDR1 LNHDA and CDR2 SQIVND (reference sequence). This CDR3 comprises 13 residues. V was shortened by 7 bases and J by 4 bases, with 13 bases between the two germline ends.

This sequence originates from a human donor with breast cancer. The material was obtained from a patient treated with IRX-2 immunotherapy. The V call is TRBV19, the J call TRBJ1-1; the D is unclear. The CDR3 protein is CASMPSLLTEAFF. The CDR3 DNA follows: TGTGCCAGTATGCCGAGTCTCCTCACTGAAGCTTTCTTT.